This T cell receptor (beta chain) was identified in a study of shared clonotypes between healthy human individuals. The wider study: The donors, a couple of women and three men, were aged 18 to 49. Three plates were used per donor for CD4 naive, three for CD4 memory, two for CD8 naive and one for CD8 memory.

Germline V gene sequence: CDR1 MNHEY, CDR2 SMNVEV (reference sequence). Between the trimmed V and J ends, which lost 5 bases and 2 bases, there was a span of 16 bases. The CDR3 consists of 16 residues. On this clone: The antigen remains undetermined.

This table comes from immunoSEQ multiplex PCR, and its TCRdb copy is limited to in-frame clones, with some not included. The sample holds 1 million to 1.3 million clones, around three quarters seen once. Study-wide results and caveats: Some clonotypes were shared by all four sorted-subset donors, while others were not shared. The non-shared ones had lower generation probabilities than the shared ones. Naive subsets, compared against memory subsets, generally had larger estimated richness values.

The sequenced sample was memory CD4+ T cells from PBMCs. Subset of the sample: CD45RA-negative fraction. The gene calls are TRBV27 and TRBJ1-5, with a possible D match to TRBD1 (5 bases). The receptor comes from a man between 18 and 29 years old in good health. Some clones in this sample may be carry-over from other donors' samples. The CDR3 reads CASSPSQQVRNQPQHF. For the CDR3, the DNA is TGTGCCAGCAGTCCCTCCCAACAGGTTCGCAATCAGCCCCAGCATTTT.